A selection of T cell receptor beta chains follows, all from one sample in a study of identical twins. Using its own MiXCR run on the 5' RACE reads, TCRdb lists one record per CDR3 protein. The profile shows about 390,000 distinct CDR3 sequences, roughly 9% of them singletons. The sample taken for sequencing was naive T cells sorted from blood. These receptors all come from a woman aged 45-60 years in good health. The CDR3 runs from the conserved cysteine through the conserved F or W. Each record gives: J gene, V gene, clone size, D gene, CDR3 DNA, CDR3 protein. D genes are given only for firm matches. Only part of the rows carry a size: once, few, many, or a class if the clone is expanded.

j_gene: TRBJ2-2; v_gene: TRBV9; abundance: few; d_gene: TRBD2; CDR3nt: TGTGCCAGCAGCGTGGAGCGGGAGCAATCCGGGGAGCTGTTTTTT; CDR3aa: CASSVEREQSGELFF
j_gene: TRBJ1-2; v_gene: TRBV12-3/TRBV12-4; abundance: many; d_gene: -; CDR3nt: TGTGCCAGCAGTTTAAGAGGAAACTATGGCTACACCTTC; CDR3aa: CASSLRGNYGYTF
j_gene: TRBJ2-3; v_gene: TRBV29-1; abundance: few; d_gene: TRBD2; CDR3nt: TGCAGCGTTCTACTAGCGGCTCGCACAGATACGCAGTATTTT; CDR3aa: CSVLLAARTDTQYF
j_gene: TRBJ1-1; v_gene: TRBV5-1; abundance: -; d_gene: -; CDR3nt: TGCGCCAGCAGCTTCGCGCCCAGAGGGGTCACTGAAGCTTTCTTT; CDR3aa: CASSFAPRGVTEAFF
j_gene: TRBJ2-4; v_gene: TRBV4-1; abundance: few; d_gene: -; CDR3nt: TGCGCCAGCAGCCAAGGGGGGAGCCAAAACATTCAGTACTTC; CDR3aa: CASSQGGSQNIQYF
j_gene: TRBJ1-1; v_gene: TRBV4-2; abundance: -; d_gene: TRBD1; CDR3nt: TGTGCCAGCAGCCCAGCGGGACAGCACACTGAAGCTTTCTTT; CDR3aa: CASSPAGQHTEAFF
j_gene: TRBJ2-3; v_gene: TRBV12-3/TRBV12-4; abundance: -; d_gene: -; CDR3nt: TGTGCCAGCAGTTTTCTGGGGTCAGATACGCAGTATTTT; CDR3aa: CASSFLGSDTQYF
j_gene: TRBJ2-3; v_gene: TRBV7-3; abundance: many; d_gene: TRBD1; CDR3nt: TGTGCCAGCAGCGAGGGACAGGGATTTCAAGCGGGAAGAGATACGCAGTATTTT; CDR3aa: CASSEGQGFQAGRDTQYF
j_gene: TRBJ2-7; v_gene: TRBV6-6; abundance: few; d_gene: TRBD2; CDR3nt: TGTGCCAGCAGTTTAACTAGCGGGCCTTCCTACGAGCAGTACTTC; CDR3aa: CASSLTSGPSYEQYF
j_gene: TRBJ1-6; v_gene: TRBV7-9; abundance: many; d_gene: -; CDR3nt: TGTGCCAGCAGCTTAACAGGGAATAATTCACCCCTCCACTTT; CDR3aa: CASSLTGNNSPLHF
j_gene: TRBJ1-4; v_gene: TRBV7-9; abundance: -; d_gene: -; CDR3nt: TGTGCCAGCAGCTTATCCGGGGTGAGGGATGAAAAACTGTTTTTT; CDR3aa: CASSLSGVRDEKLFF
j_gene: TRBJ2-3; v_gene: TRBV5-5; abundance: few; d_gene: -; CDR3nt: TGTGCCAGCAGCCCAGGGGGGCGGAATACGCAGTATTTT; CDR3aa: CASSPGGRNTQYF
j_gene: TRBJ2-4; v_gene: TRBV10-2; abundance: once; d_gene: -; CDR3nt: TGCGCCAGCAGTGAGTCTCGGGGTCAGATGGAGTACTTC; CDR3aa: CASSESRGQMEYF
j_gene: TRBJ2-3; v_gene: TRBV29-1; abundance: many; d_gene: -; CDR3nt: TGCAGCGAGCTGACGGGAGTGGCAGATACGCAGTATTTT; CDR3aa: CSELTGVADTQYF
j_gene: TRBJ2-5; v_gene: TRBV5-1; abundance: many; d_gene: -; CDR3nt: TGCGCCAGCAGCCCTGGGACTTACCAAGAGACCCAGTACTTC; CDR3aa: CASSPGTYQETQYF
j_gene: TRBJ2-7; v_gene: TRBV7-9; abundance: -; d_gene: -; CDR3nt: TGTGCCAGCAGCGGTGACCCTTCCTCCTACGAGCAGTACTTC; CDR3aa: CASSGDPSSYEQYF
j_gene: TRBJ2-7; v_gene: TRBV11-2; abundance: -; d_gene: TRBD2; CDR3nt: TGTGCCAGCAGCTTAGGAGGAGCGGGAGTTAAAATTTTCTACGAGCAGTACTTC; CDR3aa: CASSLGGAGVKIFYEQYF
j_gene: TRBJ1-1; v_gene: TRBV11-3; abundance: -; d_gene: -; CDR3nt: TGTGCCAGCAGCCGGACGGCCACCAACACTGAAGCTTTCTTT; CDR3aa: CASSRTATNTEAFF
j_gene: TRBJ2-3; v_gene: TRBV7-8; abundance: -; d_gene: -; CDR3nt: TGTGCCAGGGTGGTGGTGGATACGCAGTATTTT; CDR3aa: CARVVVDTQYF
j_gene: TRBJ1-5; v_gene: TRBV19; abundance: -; d_gene: -; CDR3nt: TGTGCCAGTAGTATTAGGGTCGGGGGCCTTTCTAATCAGCCCCAGCATTTT; CDR3aa: CASSIRVGGLSNQPQHF
j_gene: TRBJ2-1; v_gene: TRBV24-1; abundance: many; d_gene: -; CDR3nt: TGTGCCACCAGTGATCCCGGTTACAGTGAGCAGTTCTTC; CDR3aa: CATSDPGYSEQFF
j_gene: TRBJ2-6; v_gene: TRBV2; abundance: -; d_gene: -; CDR3nt: TGTGCCAGCAGTGGGATGTCTGGGGCCAACGTCCTGACTTTC; CDR3aa: CASSGMSGANVLTF
j_gene: TRBJ2-3; v_gene: TRBV30; abundance: -; d_gene: -; CDR3nt: TGTGCCTGGAGCGGGGAGAGCACAGATACGCAGTATTTT; CDR3aa: CAWSGESTDTQYF
j_gene: TRBJ2-4; v_gene: TRBV3-1; abundance: few; d_gene: TRBD2; CDR3nt: TGTGCCAGCAGCGGCGGGAGGGGGGGCATTCAGTACTTC; CDR3aa: CASSGGRGGIQYF
j_gene: TRBJ1-1; v_gene: TRBV7-8; abundance: many; d_gene: -; CDR3nt: TGTGCCAGCAGCGAGCCAGGGAGAAGGAACACTGAAGCTTTCTTT; CDR3aa: CASSEPGRRNTEAFF
j_gene: TRBJ2-3; v_gene: TRBV6-5; abundance: few; d_gene: TRBD1; CDR3nt: TGTGCCAGCAGTTTAACAGGGGTATCGGATACGCAGTATTTT; CDR3aa: CASSLTGVSDTQYF
j_gene: TRBJ2-3; v_gene: TRBV21-1; abundance: few; d_gene: -; CDR3nt: TGTGCCAGCAGCGATGGGACACCCGATAGTACAGATACGCAGTATTTT; CDR3aa: CASSDGTPDSTDTQYF
j_gene: TRBJ2-1; v_gene: TRBV7-2; abundance: few; d_gene: TRBD2; CDR3nt: TGTGCCAGCAGCTTGGCTAGCGGGGGCCCGCTCTTC; CDR3aa: CASSLASGGPLF
j_gene: TRBJ2-1; v_gene: TRBV27; abundance: few; d_gene: -; CDR3nt: TGTGCCAGCAGCTTCGATCTAGCGCCCAGTTACAATGAGCAGTTCTTC; CDR3aa: CASSFDLAPSYNEQFF
j_gene: TRBJ2-5; v_gene: TRBV12-3/TRBV12-4; abundance: few; d_gene: -; CDR3nt: TGTGCCAGCGCGAATTATAGCGGCTTCCAAGAGACCCAGTACTTC; CDR3aa: CASANYSGFQETQYF
j_gene: TRBJ2-1; v_gene: TRBV3-1; abundance: many; d_gene: TRBD2; CDR3nt: TGTGCCAGCAGCCACTGGACTAGTAGGGAGGGGAATGAGCAGTTCTTC; CDR3aa: CASSHWTSREGNEQFF
j_gene: TRBJ2-5; v_gene: TRBV2; abundance: -; d_gene: -; CDR3nt: TGTGCCAGCAGCCGTAACAGGGTCTTACAAGAGACCCAGTACTTC; CDR3aa: CASSRNRVLQETQYF
j_gene: TRBJ1-2; v_gene: TRBV21-1; abundance: many; d_gene: -; CDR3nt: TGTGCCAGCAGCATGGCAGTTAACTATGGCTACACCTTC; CDR3aa: CASSMAVNYGYTF
j_gene: TRBJ2-6; v_gene: TRBV29-1; abundance: -; d_gene: -; CDR3nt: TGCAGCGTTGGGATCCCTGGGGCCAACGTCCTGACTTTC; CDR3aa: CSVGIPGANVLTF
j_gene: TRBJ2-1; v_gene: TRBV29-1; abundance: many; d_gene: TRBD2; CDR3nt: TGCAGCGTTGAAGGACTAGCGGGAGGTGAGCAGTTCTTC; CDR3aa: CSVEGLAGGEQFF
j_gene: TRBJ2-1; v_gene: TRBV5-1; abundance: -; d_gene: TRBD1; CDR3nt: TGCGCCAGCAGCTTGGCAGGGGACAGGGTAAATGAGCAGTTCTTC; CDR3aa: CASSLAGDRVNEQFF
j_gene: TRBJ1-1; v_gene: TRBV27; abundance: many; d_gene: TRBD1; CDR3nt: TGTGCCAGCAGACGGACAGGGGAGAACACTGAAGCTTTCTTT; CDR3aa: CASRRTGENTEAFF
j_gene: TRBJ2-1; v_gene: TRBV5-1; abundance: many; d_gene: -; CDR3nt: TGCGCCAGCAGCTTTGTGGGGGGCCTGCGGGGTTACAATGAGCAGTTCTTC; CDR3aa: CASSFVGGLRGYNEQFF
j_gene: TRBJ2-7; v_gene: TRBV12-3/TRBV12-4; abundance: -; d_gene: -; CDR3nt: TGTGCCAGCGAGACCAGCGACTCCTACGAGCAGTACTTC; CDR3aa: CASETSDSYEQYF
j_gene: TRBJ2-1; v_gene: TRBV5-1; abundance: -; d_gene: TRBD2; CDR3nt: TGCGCCAGCAGCTTGACTAGCGGGAGATTCCCTAGTAATGAGCAGTTCTTC; CDR3aa: CASSLTSGRFPSNEQFF
j_gene: TRBJ2-1; v_gene: TRBV12-3/TRBV12-4; abundance: many; d_gene: -; CDR3nt: TGTGCCAGCAGTCTCAGAAGCGGCTCCTACAATGAGCAGTTCTTC; CDR3aa: CASSLRSGSYNEQFF
j_gene: TRBJ2-2; v_gene: TRBV4-1; abundance: few; d_gene: TRBD2; CDR3nt: TGCGCCAGCAATCCCGGGAGGGGCTTGGACACCGGGGAGCTGTTTTTT; CDR3aa: CASNPGRGLDTGELFF
j_gene: TRBJ1-1; v_gene: TRBV5-1; abundance: many; d_gene: -; CDR3nt: TGCGCCAGCAGCTTGGGGGCCGGGAGCGGTGAAGCTTTCTTT; CDR3aa: CASSLGAGSGEAFF
j_gene: TRBJ1-1; v_gene: TRBV19; abundance: few; d_gene: -; CDR3nt: TGTGCCAGTAGTATAGAGGACAGGAACACTGAAGCTTTCTTT; CDR3aa: CASSIEDRNTEAFF
j_gene: TRBJ2-5; v_gene: TRBV12-3/TRBV12-4; abundance: -; d_gene: -; CDR3nt: TGTGCCAGCCACAGGGGAGGCGGCGAGACCCAGTACTTC; CDR3aa: CASHRGGGETQYF
j_gene: TRBJ2-5; v_gene: TRBV29-1; abundance: many; d_gene: TRBD2; CDR3nt: TGCAGCGTTGAAGATCAGACTAGCGGAAAAGAGACCCAGTACTTC; CDR3aa: CSVEDQTSGKETQYF
j_gene: TRBJ2-1; v_gene: TRBV20-1; abundance: many; d_gene: -; CDR3nt: TGCAGTGCTAGACTGATCCGGGAGCAGTTCTTC; CDR3aa: CSARLIREQFF
j_gene: TRBJ2-5; v_gene: TRBV12-3/TRBV12-4; abundance: -; d_gene: -; CDR3nt: TGTGCCAGCAGTCACCAAACAGGGGGACTACGGGAGACCCAGTACTTC; CDR3aa: CASSHQTGGLRETQYF
j_gene: TRBJ2-1; v_gene: TRBV12-3/TRBV12-4; abundance: few; d_gene: TRBD2; CDR3nt: TGTGCCAGCAGTTTATTGGCGGGAGGTCCTTACAATGAGCAGTTCTTC; CDR3aa: CASSLLAGGPYNEQFF
j_gene: TRBJ2-2; v_gene: TRBV28; abundance: few; d_gene: -; CDR3nt: TGTGCCAGCAAGAAAGGGCGGAAACTCAATAGCGAAATGACCGGGGAGCTGTTTTTT; CDR3aa: CASKKGRKLNSEMTGELFF